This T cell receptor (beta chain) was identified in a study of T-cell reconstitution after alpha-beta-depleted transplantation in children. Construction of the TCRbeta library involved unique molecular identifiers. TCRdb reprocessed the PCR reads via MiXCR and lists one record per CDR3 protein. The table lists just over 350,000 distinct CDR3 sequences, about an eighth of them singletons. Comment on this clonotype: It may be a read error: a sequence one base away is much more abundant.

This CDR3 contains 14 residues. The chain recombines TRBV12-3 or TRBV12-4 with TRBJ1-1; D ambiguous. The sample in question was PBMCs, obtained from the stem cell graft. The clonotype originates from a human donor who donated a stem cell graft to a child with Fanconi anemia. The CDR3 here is CTSSLIGGETEAFF. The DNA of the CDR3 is TGTACCAGCAGTTTAATAGGTGGCGAGACTGAAGCTTTCTTT.